Listed below are T cell receptor beta chains from one sample, sequenced in a study of cytomegalovirus exposure and HLA in healthy donors. The data were produced by immunoSEQ multiplex PCR, yet TCRdb's version contains in-frame clones alone and is incomplete. The table has 200,000 to 250,000 clones, over 65% seen once; the top ten hold less than 3.5%. Sequenced input: PBMCs. Receptors were obtained from a woman aged 55 to 70 in good health and CMV-seropositive. The CDR3 runs from the conserved cysteine through the conserved F or W. The D gene is left open where the match is weak. A row's size may be missing; if present it is once, few, many or a size class.

abundance: NA
v_gene: TRBV5-1
d_gene: NA
j_gene: TRBJ1-6
CDR3nt: TGCGCCAGCAGCTTGGACAGGCAGATTGGTTCACCCCTCCACTTT
CDR3aa: CASSLDRQIGSPLHF

abundance: few
v_gene: TRBV4-2
d_gene: NA
j_gene: TRBJ2-7
CDR3nt: TGTGCCAGTACCGGTGGGAGGGGGGGCGACGAGCAGTACTTC
CDR3aa: CASTGGRGGDEQYF

abundance: NA
v_gene: TRBV10-1
d_gene: TRBD2
j_gene: TRBJ2-1
CDR3nt: TGCGCCAGCAGCACCGGGACTAGCGCCTCCTACAATGAGCAGTTCTTC
CDR3aa: CASSTGTSASYNEQFF

abundance: few
v_gene: TRBV27
d_gene: NA
j_gene: TRBJ2-2
CDR3nt: TGTGCCAGCCGGACAGTCTCAGGCGGGGAGCTGTTTTTT
CDR3aa: CASRTVSGGELFF

abundance: NA
v_gene: TRBV27
d_gene: NA
j_gene: TRBJ1-2
CDR3nt: TGTGCCAGCAGTACGGGGGAGGGACGGGGCTACACCTTC
CDR3aa: CASSTGEGRGYTF

abundance: once
v_gene: TRBV30
d_gene: NA
j_gene: TRBJ2-4
CDR3nt: TGTGCCTGGAGTGTAACGGGAGTCGACAAAAACATTCAGTACTTC
CDR3aa: CAWSVTGVDKNIQYF

abundance: NA
v_gene: TRBV12-5
d_gene: NA
j_gene: TRBJ1-5
CDR3nt: TGTGCTAGTGGCACCTCCAGCGGCCGTCAGCCCCAGCATTTT
CDR3aa: CASGTSSGRQPQHF

abundance: NA
v_gene: TRBV2
d_gene: TRBD1
j_gene: TRBJ2-1
CDR3nt: TGTGCCAGCAGCCAGGGGGCATACTACAATGAGCAGTTCTTC
CDR3aa: CASSQGAYYNEQFF

abundance: NA
v_gene: TRBV7-9
d_gene: TRBD2
j_gene: TRBJ2-3
CDR3nt: TGTGCCAGCAGCAAAGGGACTAGCGGGGAAGATACGCAGTATTTT
CDR3aa: CASSKGTSGEDTQYF

abundance: NA
v_gene: TRBV15
d_gene: NA
j_gene: TRBJ1-2
CDR3nt: TGTGCCACCAGTTGGCTGGGACACAACTATGGCTACACCTTC
CDR3aa: CATSWLGHNYGYTF

abundance: NA
v_gene: TRBV5-1
d_gene: TRBD2
j_gene: TRBJ2-5
CDR3nt: TGCGCCAGCAGCTTTACGGGCGGGGGGCTTCAAGAGACCCAGTACTTC
CDR3aa: CASSFTGGGLQETQYF

abundance: NA
v_gene: TRBV7-8
d_gene: TRBD1
j_gene: TRBJ2-7
CDR3nt: TGTGCCAGCAGCTTCCGGGACAGCCCCTACGAGCAGTACTTC
CDR3aa: CASSFRDSPYEQYF